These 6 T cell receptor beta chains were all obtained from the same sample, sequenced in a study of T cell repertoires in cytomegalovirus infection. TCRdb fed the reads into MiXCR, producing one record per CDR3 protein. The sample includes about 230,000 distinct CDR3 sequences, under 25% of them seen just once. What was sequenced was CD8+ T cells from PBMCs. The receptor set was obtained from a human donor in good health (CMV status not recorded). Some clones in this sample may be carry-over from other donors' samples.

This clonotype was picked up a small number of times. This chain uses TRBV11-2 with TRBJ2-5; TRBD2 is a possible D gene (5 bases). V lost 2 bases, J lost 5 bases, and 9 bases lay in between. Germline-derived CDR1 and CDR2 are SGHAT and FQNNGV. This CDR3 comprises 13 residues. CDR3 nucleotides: TGTGCCAGCAGCTTACCACTAGTTGAGACCCAGTACTTC. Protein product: CASSLPLVETQYF.

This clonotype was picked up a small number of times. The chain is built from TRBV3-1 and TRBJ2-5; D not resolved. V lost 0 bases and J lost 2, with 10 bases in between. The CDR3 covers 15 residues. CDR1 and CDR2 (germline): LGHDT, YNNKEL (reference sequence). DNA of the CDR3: TGTGCCAGCAGCCAAGATTCCGCATTTCAAGAGACCCAGTACTTC. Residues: CASSQDSAFQETQYF.

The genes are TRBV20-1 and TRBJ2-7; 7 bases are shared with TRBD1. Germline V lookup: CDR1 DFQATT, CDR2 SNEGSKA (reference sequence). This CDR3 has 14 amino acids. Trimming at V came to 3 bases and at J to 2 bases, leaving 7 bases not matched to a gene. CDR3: CSARADRDAYEQYF. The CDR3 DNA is TGCAGTGCTAGGGCCGACAGGGACGCCTACGAGCAGTACTTC.

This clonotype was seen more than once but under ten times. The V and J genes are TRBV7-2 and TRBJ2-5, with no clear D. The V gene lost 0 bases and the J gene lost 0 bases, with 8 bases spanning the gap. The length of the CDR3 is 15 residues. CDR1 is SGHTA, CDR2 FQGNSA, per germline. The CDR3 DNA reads TGTGCCAGCAGCTTAGCGTCGGCTAACCAAGAGACCCAGTACTTC. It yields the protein CASSLASANQETQYF.

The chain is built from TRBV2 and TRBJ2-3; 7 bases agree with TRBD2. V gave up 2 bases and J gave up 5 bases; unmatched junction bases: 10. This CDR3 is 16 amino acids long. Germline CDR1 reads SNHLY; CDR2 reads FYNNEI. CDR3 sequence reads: CASSERRGVAGDTQYF. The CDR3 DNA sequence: TGTGCCAGCAGTGAACGTCGGGGGGTTGCTGGAGATACGCAGTATTTT.

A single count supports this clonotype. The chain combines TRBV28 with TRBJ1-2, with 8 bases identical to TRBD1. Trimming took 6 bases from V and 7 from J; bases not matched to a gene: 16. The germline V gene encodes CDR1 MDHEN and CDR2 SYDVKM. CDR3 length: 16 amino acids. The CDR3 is CASRRPGTGYMGGYTF. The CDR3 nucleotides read TGTGCCAGCAGGAGACCAGGGACAGGCTATATGGGTGGCTACACCTTC.